The clone carrying this T cell receptor (beta chain) showed up just a few times. The antigen is undetermined. PCR involved 60 Vbeta and 13 Jbeta primers. Libraries were prepared by immunoSEQ multiplex PCR; TCRdb keeps only in-frame clonotypes and omits some of them. There are about 120,000 clones in the sample; about 80% occur only once, and 2.5% to 3% lies in the top ten. This CDR3 contains 13 residues. Germline V gene sequence: CDR1 WNHNN, CDR2 SYGVQD (reference sequence). Trimming removed 3 bases at V and 5 bases at J, with 11 bases between. This sample was taken from a study of cytomegalovirus exposure and HLA in healthy donors. Whole-study findings and limits: Researchers reported in a later analysis that common viral pathogens appeared linked to several top clusters. The study designated about 160 TCR beta chains cytomegalovirus-associated.

V usage is TRBV10-1 and J usage is TRBJ2-7; possible D gene TRBD2, 6 bases. Sequenced sample: PBMCs. This TCR derives from a man aged 30 to 39 in good health and CMV-seronegative. CDR3 residues: CASSDVTGDEQYF. CDR3 bases: TGCGCCAGCAGTGATGTGACGGGAGACGAGCAGTACTTC.